This entry lists 21 T cell receptor beta chains sequenced from one sample in a study of blood T cell repertoires in COVID-19. Repertoires were generated with immunoSEQ multiplex PCR, while TCRdb's copy carries only in-frame clones and drops some. The table lists about 28,000 clones, about 85% of them singletons, with roughly 5.4% in the top ten. The sequencing input was peripheral blood. These receptors were obtained from a man aged 55 to 69 with active COVID-19.

The rearrangement uses TRBV18 and TRBJ2-3; TRBD2 aligns across 9 bases. Germline V gene data show CDR1 as KGHSH and CDR2 as LQKENI. The CDR3 sequence is 15 residues long. V lost 3 bases and J lost 0; bases outside the gene matches: 1. The CDR3 bases are TGTGCCAGCTCACCGACTAGCGGAAGCACAGATACGCAGTATTTT. Encoded protein: CASSPTSGSTDTQYF.

The J gene is TRBJ1-2, the V gene TRBV30, with 10 positions matching TRBD1. Trimming at V came to 3 bases and at J to 1 base, leaving 5 bases not matched to a gene. The CDR3 length is 15 residues. Germline V lookup: CDR1 GTSNPN, CDR2 SVGIG (reference sequence). The CDR3 nucleotides read TGTGCCTGGAGCGGGACAGGGGCTGATAACTATGGCTACACCTTC. Translating it yields CAWSGTGADNYGYTF.

CDR3 sequence (DNA): TGTGCCAGCAGTTCGGGATCTAGCTCCTATAATTCACCCCTCCACTTT. Translated: CASSSGSSSYNSPLHF. The rearrangement links TRBV7-2 to TRBJ1-6, with unresolved D. Trimming stripped 6 bases from V and 0 bases from J, with 12 bases between. The CDR3 is 16 residues long. CDR1 SGHTA and CDR2 FQGNSA come from the germline V gene.

The chain employs TRBV19 and TRBJ1-1; D not resolved. Per the germline V gene, CDR1 is LNHDA and CDR2 is SQIVND (reference sequence). This CDR3 has 12 amino acids. V was shortened by 6 bases and J by 1 base, with 6 bases between the two germline ends. DNA of the CDR3: TGTGCCAGTAGCCAGAAGAACACTGAAGCTTTCTTT. This sequence encodes CASSQKNTEAFF.

This rearrangement joins TRBV6-6 to TRBJ1-1; a possible D gene is TRBD1 (6 bases). V was cut by 7 bases and J by 1 base, with 19 bases left in between. The CDR3 length is 16 residues. Germline values: CDR1 MNHNY, CDR2 SVGAGI (reference sequence). CDR3 coding DNA: TGTGCCAGCACTCTAACGTGGACAGAATCGAACACTGAAGCTTTCTTT. This sequence encodes CASTLTWTESNTEAFF.

The J gene is TRBJ1-2, the V gene TRBV19; a weak D match, TRBD1 (5 bases). The V and J ends lost 6 bases and 8 bases respectively, with 13 bases between them. The CDR3 totals 12 residues. Germline V gives CDR1 LNHDA, CDR2 SQIVND (reference sequence). In nucleotides, the CDR3 is TGTGCCAGTAGGGACACGGTCAGGGGCTACACCTTC. Translated: CASRDTVRGYTF.

The V and J genes are TRBV6-5 and TRBJ1-1, with 7 bases identical to TRBD1. There are 14 residues in the CDR3. Looked up from germline, CDR1 is MNHEY and CDR2 is SVGAGI. Losses at the gene ends were 0 bases for V and 6 bases for J; bases not matched to a gene: 4. In nucleotides, the CDR3 is TGTGCCAGCAGTTACTCGGGTCAGGGGGCTGAAGCTTTCTTT. Its translation is CASSYSGQGAEAFF.

Worth noting for this clone: The junction and the germline gene differ at one end; a read error may be behind it. V and J are TRBV2 and TRBJ1-1, with TRBD1 matching over 7 bases. This CDR3 is 13 amino acids long. Germline CDR1 and CDR2: SNHLY and FYNNEI. Written as DNA, the CDR3 is TGTGCCAGCAGGGAAGGACAGGTGACACCCACTTTCTTT. Protein: CASREGQVTPTFF. The whole variable domain, filled in from reference TRBV2 and TRBJ1-1, reads EPEVTQTPSHQVTQMGQEVILRCVPISNHLYFYWYRQILGQKVEFLVSFYNNEISEKSEIFDDQFSVERPDGSNFTLKIRSTKLEDSAMYFCASREGQVTPTFFGQGTRLTVV.

The rearrangement links TRBV12-3 or TRBV12-4 to TRBJ1-2; unclear D gene. This CDR3 region has 13 residues. V was cut by 6 bases and J by 4 bases, with 12 bases left in between. The DNA for the CDR3 is TGTGCCAGCAGCGTGGACGGGATCTATGGCTACACCTTC. Protein: CASSVDGIYGYTF.

The chain recombines TRBV28 with TRBJ1-1, with 10 nucleotides matching TRBD1. V trimming: 6 bases; J trimming: 6 bases; junction bases outside the gene matches: 4. CDR1 MDHEN and CDR2 SYDVKM come from the germline V gene. This CDR3 is 13 amino acids long. CDR3 coding DNA: TGTGCCAGCAGGACAGGGGGCGCTCCTGAAGCTTTCTTT. The encoded protein is CASRTGGAPEAFF.

The chain is built from TRBV27 and TRBJ2-1, with D possibly matching TRBD1 (6 bases). CDR3 length equals 17 residues. Trimming pared 1 base from V and 0 bases from J, leaving 13 bases between. CDR1 and CDR2 from the germline V gene are MNHEY and SMNVEV (reference sequence). In DNA, the CDR3 is TGTGCCAGCAGTTTATTTTTTACAGGGTTCTCCTACAATGAGCAGTTCTTC. It specifies CASSLFFTGFSYNEQFF.

This chain connects TRBV12-3 or TRBV12-4 to TRBJ2-2; D unclear. The CDR3 extends over 12 amino acids. V was clipped by 5 bases and J by 7 bases, with 8 bases between them. The CDR3 bases are TGTGCCAGCAGTCCCCACGGCGGGGAGCTGTTTTTT. This translates into CASSPHGGELFF.

V and J are TRBV7-2 and TRBJ1-6; D possibly corresponds to TRBD1 (5 bases). Germline V gene sequence: CDR1 SGHTA, CDR2 FQGNSA. The CDR3 totals 13 residues. V was pared by 3 bases and J by 9 bases, with 9 bases between. The CDR3 sequence: CASSFGQSSPLHF. Written as DNA, the CDR3 is TGTGCCAGCAGCTTTGGACAAAGTTCACCCCTCCACTTT.

This clone was detected only a few times. The chain uses TRBV4-1 and TRBJ1-2; D is possibly TRBD1 (5 bases). CDR1 and CDR2 from the germline V gene are MGHRA and YSYEKL. Between the trimmed V and J ends, which lost 3 bases and 7 bases, there was a span of 18 bases. The CDR3 consists of 15 residues. CDR3 region: CASSQPWQGVGGYTF. The CDR3 DNA follows: TGCGCCAGCAGCCAGCCGTGGCAGGGTGTAGGTGGCTACACCTTC.

The chain has TRBV5-1 and TRBJ1-1, with 8 bases that match TRBD1. The germline gives CDR1 SGHRS, CDR2 YFSETQ. The CDR3 spans 15 residues. The ends lost 5 bases at V and 5 bases at J; junction bases unmatched: 11. The CDR3 here is CASRGTGGDPTEAFF. CDR3 DNA sequence: TGCGCCAGCAGGGGGACAGGTGGTGACCCAACTGAAGCTTTCTTT.

The V gene is TRBV28, the J gene TRBJ1-5; D gene uncertain. V was clipped by 2 bases and J by 7 bases, with 6 bases between them. From germline, CDR1 is MDHEN and CDR2 SYDVKM. The CDR3 is 12 amino acids. CDR3 nucleotides: TGTGCCAGCAGTTTAGGCCTCCAGCCCCAGCATTTT. Protein product: CASSLGLQPQHF.

The rearrangement links TRBV5-1 to TRBJ1-4; D unresolved. Germline V gives CDR1 SGHRS, CDR2 YFSETQ. The V end was cut by 2 bases, the J end by 0 bases, with 8 bases between. The CDR3 totals 15 residues. CDR3 nucleotides: TGCGCCAGCAGCTTCTTCGGTGCAACTAATGAAAAACTGTTTTTT. Protein: CASSFFGATNEKLFF.

The chain employs TRBV25-1 and TRBJ2-1; 9 nucleotides align to TRBD1. The CDR3 is 16 amino acids. The V gene end was trimmed by 5 bases and the J gene end by 3 bases; junction bases not matched to a gene: 8. Per germline, CDR1 MGHDK and CDR2 SYGVNS. This CDR3 reads CASSKNTGGHYNEQFF. For the CDR3, the DNA is TGTGCCAGCAGTAAAAATACAGGGGGCCACTACAATGAGCAGTTCTTC.

The CDR3 DNA is TGTGCCAGTAGTGGACAGACGTACACCGGGGAGCTGTTTTTT. This translates into CASSGQTYTGELFF. V is TRBV19 and J is TRBJ2-2, with a possible D match to TRBD1 (6 bases). CDR3 length: 14 residues. Germline assignment: CDR1 LNHDA and CDR2 SQIVND (reference sequence). Trimming removed 5 bases at V and 3 bases at J, with 10 bases between.

V is TRBV5-1 and J is TRBJ1-2; weak D call: TRBD1 (5 bases). This CDR3 contains 14 residues. Germline V gene lookup returns CDR1 SGHRS and CDR2 YFSETQ. Trimming removed 6 bases from V and 4 bases from J, with 16 bases in between. The CDR3 loop reads CASTPTGGGYGYTF. The CDR3 DNA follows: TGCGCCAGCACCCCGACGGGGGGGGGCTATGGCTACACCTTC.

This clone occurred a few times. This chain joins TRBV2 and TRBJ1-6; 11 bases agree with TRBD1. With V trimmed by 6 bases and J by 6 bases, 7 bases remained unmatched. In germline, CDR1 is SNHLY, CDR2 FYNNEI. The CDR3 runs 16 residues. The CDR3 sequence: CASRLDRGLGNSPLHF. The DNA for the CDR3 is TGTGCCAGCAGGCTGGACAGGGGGCTTGGTAATTCACCCCTCCACTTT.